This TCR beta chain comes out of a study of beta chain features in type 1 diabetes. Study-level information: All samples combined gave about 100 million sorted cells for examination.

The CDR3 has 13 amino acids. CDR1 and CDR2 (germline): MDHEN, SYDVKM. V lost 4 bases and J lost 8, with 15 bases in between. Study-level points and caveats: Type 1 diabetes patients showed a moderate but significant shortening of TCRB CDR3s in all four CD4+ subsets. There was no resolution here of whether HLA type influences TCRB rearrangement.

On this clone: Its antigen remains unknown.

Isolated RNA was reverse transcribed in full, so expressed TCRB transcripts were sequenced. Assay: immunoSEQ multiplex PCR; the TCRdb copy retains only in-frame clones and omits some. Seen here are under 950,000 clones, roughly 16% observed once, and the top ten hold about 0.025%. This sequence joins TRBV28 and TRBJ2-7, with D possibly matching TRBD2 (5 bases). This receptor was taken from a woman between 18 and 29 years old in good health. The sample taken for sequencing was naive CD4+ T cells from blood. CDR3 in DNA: TGTGCCAGCAGTTCCGAGGGCCACACTAAGCAGTACTTC. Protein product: CASSSEGHTKQYF. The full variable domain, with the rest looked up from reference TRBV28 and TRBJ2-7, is DVKVTQSSRYLVKRTGEKVFLECVQDMDHENMFWYRQDPGLGLRLIYFSYDVKMKEKGDIPEGYSVSREKKERFSLILESASTNQTSMYLCASSSEGHTKQYFGPGTRLTVT.